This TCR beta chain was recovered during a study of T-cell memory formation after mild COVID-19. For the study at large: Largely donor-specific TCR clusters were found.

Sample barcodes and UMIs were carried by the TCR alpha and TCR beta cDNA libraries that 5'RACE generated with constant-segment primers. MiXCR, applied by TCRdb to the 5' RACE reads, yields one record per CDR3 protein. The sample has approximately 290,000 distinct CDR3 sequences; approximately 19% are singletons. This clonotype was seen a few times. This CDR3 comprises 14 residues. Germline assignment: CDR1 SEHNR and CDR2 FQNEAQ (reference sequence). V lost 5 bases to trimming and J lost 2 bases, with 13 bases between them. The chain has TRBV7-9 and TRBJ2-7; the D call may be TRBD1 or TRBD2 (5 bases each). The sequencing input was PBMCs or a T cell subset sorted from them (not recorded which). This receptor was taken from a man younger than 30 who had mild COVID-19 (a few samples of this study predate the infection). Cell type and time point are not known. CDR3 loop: CASSITGATYEQYF. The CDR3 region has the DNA TGTGCCAGCAGCATAACCGGGGCCACCTACGAGCAGTACTTC.